The rows below give T cell receptor beta chains drawn from one sample of a study of T cell changes during pregnancy in multiple sclerosis. Produced via immunoSEQ multiplex PCR; TCRdb's table is partial and in-frame only. The sample lists approximately 70,000 clones; around nine tenths were seen once. This sample comprised peripheral blood, obtained in the third trimester of pregnancy. These TCRs come from a female donor with multiple sclerosis, enrolled in a pregnancy study. The conserved cysteine and the conserved F or W are not part of the CDR3 here.

CDR3aa	v_gene	j_gene
ASSSPQGGSGANVLT	TRBV28	TRBJ2-6
ASSLGGTEGYEQY	TRBV5-4	TRBJ2-7
ASSGGAGGPDTQY	TRBV7-9	TRBJ2-3
ASSDSGWKDNEQF	TRBV10-2	TRBJ2-1
ASSDSAGVDTGELF	TRBV6-4	TRBJ2-2
AWGTELGNTIY	TRBV30	TRBJ1-3
ASSFNSYEQY	TRBV28	TRBJ2-7
ASSPDRGRMNTEAF	TRBV7-2	TRBJ1-1
ATLGLAGDNEQF	TRBV27	TRBJ2-1
ASSLGGTGGYT	TRBV5-6	TRBJ1-2
ASGPGATSGRGEQF	TRBV2	TRBJ2-1
ASSLGTGSYEQY	TRBV7-8	TRBJ2-7
ASSAGQLVNTEAF	TRBV6-1	TRBJ1-1
ASSRQRRTDTQY	TRBV7-9	TRBJ2-3
ASSEGLWNTEAF	TRBV5-5	TRBJ1-1
ASSSKGGDGENSNQPQH	TRBV21-1	TRBJ1-5
ASSIRGRGGTEAF	TRBV19	TRBJ1-1
ASSRGYNEQF	TRBV27	TRBJ2-1
AISESGTASNTGELF	TRBV10-3	TRBJ2-2
SVATPRDRGGSLNYGYT	TRBV29-1	TRBJ1-2
ASSFLAGVNEQF	TRBV5-1	TRBJ2-1
ASSPITGEGTEAF	TRBV18	TRBJ1-1
SVGEGSYEQY	TRBV29-1	TRBJ2-7
ASSLDRGRDTQY	TRBV7-2	TRBJ2-3
ASRPGQGTDTQY	TRBV19	TRBJ2-3
ASSHRGPSSYSGANVLT	TRBV7-2	TRBJ2-6
ASSIEGSGANVLT	TRBV19	TRBJ2-6
ASSYSQVRDYEQY	TRBV6-6	TRBJ2-7
AISEVDQPQH	TRBV10-3	TRBJ1-5
ASKEQGGNQPQH	TRBV19	TRBJ1-5
ASSEGTGLTEAF	TRBV19	TRBJ1-1
ASSQIIGGEQY	TRBV14	TRBJ2-7
ASSLMVGGQPQH	TRBV28	TRBJ1-5
ASTPSRGQETQY	TRBV7-9	TRBJ2-5
ASSRRTSGSRSYEQY	TRBV21-1	TRBJ2-7
ASRGQGAGVGTGELF	TRBV19	TRBJ2-2
ASSLIAHYEQY	TRBV27	TRBJ2-7
ASSIRDSLEAF	TRBV19	TRBJ1-1
ATRTDAEAEAF	TRBV2	TRBJ1-1
ASSFSGVDGYT	TRBV5-6	TRBJ1-2
ASSYFRGAGYEQY	TRBV6-5	TRBJ2-7
ASSSPRGRFFGANVLT	TRBV19	TRBJ2-6
ASSLDQPGGLEQY	TRBV7-2	TRBJ2-7
AISDGRDGETQY	TRBV10-3	TRBJ2-5
AWGDRGNQPQH	TRBV30	TRBJ1-5
AWSVGSFLRGEKLF	TRBV30	TRBJ1-4
ASSSRGTGHNEKLF	TRBV27	TRBJ1-4
ASSQGLAGRNNEQF	TRBV4-1	TRBJ2-1
ASSESGRYNEQF	TRBV10-1	TRBJ2-1
ASSQNADRGWAGTEAF	TRBV18	TRBJ1-1
ASSRVAGGYT	TRBV2	TRBJ1-2
ASRQGIFRNEQY	TRBV27	NA
AWSELAGVRDTQY	TRBV30	TRBJ2-3
ASSSGAGARARELF	TRBV5-1	TRBJ2-2
ASSVGGHSSGANVLT	TRBV9	TRBJ2-6